The clone carrying this T cell receptor (beta chain) has only a few counts. The antigen remains unidentified. This record comes from a study of cytomegalovirus exposure and HLA in healthy donors. Overall study findings and caveats: Across all donors, roughly uniform sequencing depth was an assumption of the presence/absence analyses. There were some V segments, including TRBV6-2 and TRBV6-3, excluded as indistinguishable. The authors listed 150 to 200 TCR beta chains as cytomegalovirus-associated. The authors later linked a missense DCLRE1C variant to TCR beta V- and J-gene trimming.

Primers for the PCR totalled 60 Vbeta and 13 Jbeta. Profiled with immunoSEQ multiplex PCR; TCRdb holds only in-frame clones, not every one. The sample shows 130,000 to 150,000 clones, more than 75% of them seen only once. The J segment lost 8 bases and the V segment lost 0 bases, leaving 5 bases of the junction unmatched. The germline V gene has CDR1 SGHNT and CDR2 YENEEA. The CDR3 length is 15 residues. The chain employs TRBV11-3 and TRBJ2-1; TRBD1 agrees at 9 bases. Sequencing was carried out using PBMCs. This sequence was found in a female donor in good health and CMV-seronegative. The CDR3 DNA sequence: TGTGCCAGCAGCTTAGAGGGACAGGGACCCCATGAGCAGTTCTTC. As protein: CASSLEGQGPHEQFF.